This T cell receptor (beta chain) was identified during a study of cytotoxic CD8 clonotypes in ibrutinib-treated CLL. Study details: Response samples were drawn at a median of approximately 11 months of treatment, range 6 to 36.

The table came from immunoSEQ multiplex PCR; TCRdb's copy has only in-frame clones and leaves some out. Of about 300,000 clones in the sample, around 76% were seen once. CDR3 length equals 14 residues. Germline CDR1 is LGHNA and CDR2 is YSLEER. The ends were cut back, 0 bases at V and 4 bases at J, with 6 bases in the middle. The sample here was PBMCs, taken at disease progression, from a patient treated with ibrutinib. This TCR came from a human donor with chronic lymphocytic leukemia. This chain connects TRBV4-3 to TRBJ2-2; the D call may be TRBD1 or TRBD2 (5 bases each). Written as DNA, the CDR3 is TGCGCCAGCAGCCAAGAGGGGGTCACCGGGGAGCTGTTTTTT. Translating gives CASSQEGVTGELFF.